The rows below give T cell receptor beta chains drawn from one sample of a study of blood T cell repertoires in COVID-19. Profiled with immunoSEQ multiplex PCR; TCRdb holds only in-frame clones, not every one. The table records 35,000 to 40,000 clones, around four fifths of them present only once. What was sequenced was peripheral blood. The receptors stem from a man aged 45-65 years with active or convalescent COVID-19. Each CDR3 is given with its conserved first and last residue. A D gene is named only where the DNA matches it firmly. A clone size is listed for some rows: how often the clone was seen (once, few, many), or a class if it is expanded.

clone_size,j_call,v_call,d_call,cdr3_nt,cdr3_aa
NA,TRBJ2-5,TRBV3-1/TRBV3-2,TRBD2,TGTGCCAGCAGGCCCACGGGACTAGGGGAGACCCAGTACTTC,CASRPTGLGETQYF
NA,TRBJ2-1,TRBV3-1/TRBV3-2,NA,TGTGCCAGCAGCCAAGGAAAAATAGGAGATGAGCAGTTCTTC,CASSQGKIGDEQFF
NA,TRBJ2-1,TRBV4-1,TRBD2,TGCGCCAGCAGCCAAGAAGGTTCGGGGGGGCGGGAGCAGTTCTTC,CASSQEGSGGREQFF
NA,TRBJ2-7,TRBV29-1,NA,TGCAGCGTTGTAGTTCAGGACAGACCCTACGAGCAGTACTTC,CSVVVQDRPYEQYF
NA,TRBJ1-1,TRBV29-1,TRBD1,TGCAGCGTTGAGGGGACAGTTTCTGAAGCTTTCTTT,CSVEGTVSEAFF
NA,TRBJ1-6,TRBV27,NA,TGTGCCAGCAGTCCGAAGGACAGCCCCCCGATTTCACCCCTCCACTTT,CASSPKDSPPISPLHF
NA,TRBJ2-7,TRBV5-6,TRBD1,TGTGCCAGCAGCCCCCCCCCTGGACAGGGCTACGAGCAGTACTTC,CASSPPPGQGYEQYF
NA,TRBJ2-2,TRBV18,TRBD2,TGTGCCAGCTCACCCGTTGGACTAGCCTTCACCGGGGAGCTGTTTTTT,CASSPVGLAFTGELFF
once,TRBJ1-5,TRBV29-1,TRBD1,TGCAGCGTCCGGACAGGTCTTAGCAATCAGCCCCAGCATTTT,CSVRTGLSNQPQHF
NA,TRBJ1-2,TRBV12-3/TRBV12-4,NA,TGTGCCAGCACCCCCCACCAGTCCTATGGCTACACCTTC,CASTPHQSYGYTF
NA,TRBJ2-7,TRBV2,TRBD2,TGTGCCAGCAGTGAGGTAGCGGGGGGAGGAGGCGAGCAGTACTTC,CASSEVAGGGGEQYF
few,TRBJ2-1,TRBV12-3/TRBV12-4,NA,TGTGCCATCTCGATGACAGGCCCCGAGCAGTTCTTC,CAISMTGPEQFF
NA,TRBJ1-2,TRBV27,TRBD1,TGTGCCAGCAGTACGGACAGGGGTGCTAACTATGGCTACACCTTC,CASSTDRGANYGYTF
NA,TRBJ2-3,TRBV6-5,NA,TGTGCCAGCAGGGGTCTGGGGGGGCGCACAGATACGCAGTATTTT,CASRGLGGRTDTQYF
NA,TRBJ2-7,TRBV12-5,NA,TGTGCTAGTGGTTTGCAACCCGGAGCTTGGGAGCAGTACTTC,CASGLQPGAWEQYF
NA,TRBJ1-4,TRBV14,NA,TGTGCCAGCAGCCAAAGAGGAGGGTTTAATGAAAAACTGTTTTTT,CASSQRGGFNEKLFF